Sequencing of this T cell receptor (beta chain) was carried out in a study of T cells in tuberculosis. Data came from immunoSEQ multiplex PCR; TCRdb stores just in-frame clones and leaves some out. The table records approximately 88,000 clones, about nine tenths of them present only once. Germline V CDR1 and CDR2: SGDLS, YYNGEE. Trimming took off 7 bases at V and 2 bases at J, with 12 bases between the two ends. The CDR3 contains 13 residues. Cells were sorted from thawed PBMC rested overnight and stained with GMM-loaded CD1B tetramer, viability dye and anti-CD3. C32 glucose monomycolate from Rhodococcus equi was loaded onto the CD1B tetramers.

Sequenced input: CD1b-GMM tetramer-negative cells sorted from PBMCs. The origin of this receptor is an adult woman with latent tuberculosis. The chain couples TRBV9 to TRBJ1-1; maybe TRBD1 (5 bases). The CDR3 sequence: CASGAGVNTEAFF. In nucleotides, the CDR3 is TGTGCCAGCGGGGCGGGAGTTAACACTGAAGCTTTCTTT.